This TCR beta chain was sequenced in a study of blood T cell repertoires in COVID-19. Overall study: The United States, Italy and Spain were the sources of the acute and convalescent COVID-19 samples. In each case, the material was cDNA or gDNA derived from T cells, B-cell-depleted T cells, or PBMCs.

The table came from immunoSEQ multiplex PCR; TCRdb's copy has only in-frame clones and leaves some out. Here the sample spans about 160,000 clones, 80% being singletons. Cohorts were determined from participant-reported clinical history. Two negative PCRs, clearance, or symptom resolution were required of recovered Cohort 3 donors. Germline lookup yields CDR1 SNHLY and CDR2 FYNNEI. The ends were cut back, 6 bases at V and 4 bases at J, with 10 bases in the middle. The CDR3 runs to 13 residues. The sequenced sample was PBMCs or T cells enriched from blood (not recorded which). This TCR was sampled from a woman aged 55-75 years who had recovered from COVID-19. The V gene is TRBV2, the J gene TRBJ1-5, with a possible D match to TRBD1 (5 bases). The CDR3 sequence: CASSLTGNQPQHF. CDR3 in DNA: TGTGCCAGCAGCCTAACAGGAAATCAGCCCCAGCATTTT.